This TCR beta chain was sequenced for a study of OX40 agonist ivuxolimab in advanced cancers. Findings of the study overall: Low normalized T-cell clonal expansion was additionally recorded for some nonresponders.

Assay: immunoSEQ multiplex PCR; the TCRdb copy retains only in-frame clones and omits some. The table records 95,000 to 100,000 clones, about 80% of them present only once. Turning to this clone: The antigen remains unidentified.

There are 13 residues in the CDR3. Deletions cut 6 bases from V and 7 bases from J, with 15 bases between. The germline gives CDR1 SGHVS, CDR2 FNYEAQ. The chain joins TRBV7-6 to TRBJ1-1, with D unresolved. This receptor was obtained from an adult with an advanced solid tumor such as melanoma, head and neck, liver or kidney cancer. Sequencing was performed on CD4+ or CD8+ T cells sorted from blood, taken in a trial of the OX40 agonist ivuxolimab. The CDR3 region is CASSGGWRIEAFF. The CDR3 DNA sequence: TGTGCCAGCAGTGGCGGTTGGAGAATTGAAGCTTTCTTT.